These T cell receptor beta chains were read from a single sample in a study of CD8 T cells in Susac syndrome. TCRdb reprocessed the immunoSEQ multiplex PCR reads with MiXCR, giving one entry per CDR3 protein. The sample records about 83,000 distinct CDR3 sequences, about 96% being singletons. Sequenced: CD8+ T cells from PBMCs. The receptor source for this set is a human donor with Susac syndrome. The CDR3 runs from the conserved cysteine through the conserved F or W. The order of the fields is J gene, clone size, V gene, D gene, CDR3 DNA, CDR3 protein. D genes are given only for firm matches. Size is stated for part of the rows, as once, few or many counts, or as a class when the clone is expanded.

TRBJ2-7 | NA | TRBV29-1 | TRBD2 | TGCAGCGTTGCGGCTAGCGGGTCCTACGAGCAGTACTTC | CSVAASGSYEQYF
TRBJ1-2 | NA | TRBV12-3/TRBV12-4 | TRBD1 | TGTGCCAGCACTTTCGGACAGGGGCGCCCTTGGAATATCGGTGGCTACACCTTC | CASTFGQGRPWNIGGYTF
TRBJ1-4 | once | TRBV29-1 | NA | TGCAGCTCCGGGGAGGGAGAAAAACTGTTTTTT | CSSGEGEKLFF
TRBJ2-4 | NA | TRBV29-1 | NA | TGCAGCGGGGCAGGGGAGGAAAACATTCAGTACTTC | CSGAGEENIQYF
TRBJ2-1 | NA | TRBV6-5 | NA | TGTGCCAGCAGTTACGGGGTAAGAACTCGCAATGAGCAGTTCTTC | CASSYGVRTRNEQFF
TRBJ1-2 | NA | TRBV5-4 | NA | TGTGCCAGCAGCTTCGGGGCGACTAACTATGGCTACACCTTC | CASSFGATNYGYTF
TRBJ1-5 | NA | TRBV24-1 | NA | TGTGCCACCAGTGTGGACAGTAATCAGCCCCAGCATTTT | CATSVDSNQPQHF
TRBJ2-5 | NA | TRBV20-1 | NA | TGCAGTGCCGTTCCTCATCTTAGACCGCAGTGGGAGACCCAGTACTTC | CSAVPHLRPQWETQYF
TRBJ2-5 | NA | TRBV6-6 | TRBD2 | TGTGCCAGCGGGGACGTGGGAGCGGGGGGCCAAGAGACCCAGTACTTC | CASGDVGAGGQETQYF
TRBJ2-7 | NA | TRBV4-2 | NA | TGTGCCAGCAGCCAAGAGGCCGATCCGACTTACGAGCAGTACTTC | CASSQEADPTYEQYF
TRBJ2-2 | NA | TRBV7-2 | NA | TGTGCCAGCAGCCTCAGGGGGGGCGGGACCGGGGAGCTGTTTTTT | CASSLRGGGTGELFF
TRBJ2-1 | NA | TRBV24-1 | NA | TGTGCCACCAGTGATTCACAGTACAATGAGCAGTTCTTC | CATSDSQYNEQFF
TRBJ1-1 | NA | TRBV20-1 | NA | TGCAGTGCTTTTCCAGGGACTGAAGCTTTCTTT | CSAFPGTEAFF
TRBJ2-2 | NA | TRBV6-6 | TRBD1 | TGTGCCAGCAGTTCGACAGGGGGAAGCACCGGGGAGCTGTTTTTT | CASSSTGGSTGELFF
TRBJ2-1 | NA | TRBV2 | NA | TGTGCCAGCAGTGAAGCAGGGTTCTCCTACAATGAGCAGTTCTTC | CASSEAGFSYNEQFF
TRBJ1-2 | NA | TRBV6-5 | NA | TGTGCCAGCATGGAGGGGGGCGTAGGTTCTAATGGCTACACCTTC | CASMEGGVGSNGYTF
TRBJ2-7 | NA | TRBV5-1 | NA | TGCGCCAGCAGCTCCCAGGACCCCAGGGGGGGGGACGAGCAGTACTTC | CASSSQDPRGGDEQYF
TRBJ1-1 | NA | TRBV29-1 | TRBD1 | TGCAGCGTGCTCCGGGACAGCTATGAAGCTTTCTTT | CSVLRDSYEAFF
TRBJ2-3 | NA | TRBV10-3 | NA | TGTGCCATCAGCGCCGAGGGTGGTGGGGATACGCAGTATTTT | CAISAEGGGDTQYF
TRBJ2-2 | NA | TRBV9 | TRBD1 | TGTGCCAGCAGCGTAGATGACAGGGGTGCCGGGGAGCTGTTTTTT | CASSVDDRGAGELFF
TRBJ2-3 | NA | TRBV19 | TRBD2 | TGTGCCAGTAGTCCCCCCTCTAGCGGAATAACAGATACGCAGTATTTT | CASSPPSSGITDTQYF
TRBJ1-2 | NA | TRBV7-9 | NA | TGTGCCAGCAGCCCCAGCACTGGGCAGGCCCACTATGGCTACACCTTC | CASSPSTGQAHYGYTF
TRBJ1-6 | NA | TRBV12-3/TRBV12-4 | TRBD1 | TGTGCCAGCAGACCAGGGGGGAAAGTTAGTTCACCCCTCCACTTT | CASRPGGKVSSPLHF
TRBJ1-2 | NA | TRBV30 | NA | TGTGCCTGGAGAAGGGGGGCTTCCGGCTACACCTTC | CAWRRGASGYTF
TRBJ2-1 | once | TRBV7-2 | TRBD2 | TGTGCCACCCAAGCGGGAGGGCCTAGGAATGAGCAGTTCTTC | CATQAGGPRNEQFF
TRBJ2-3 | NA | TRBV5-1 | TRBD2 | TGCGCCAGCAGCTTGGGACGTGGGACTAGACAGGATACGCAGTATTTT | CASSLGRGTRQDTQYF
TRBJ1-1 | NA | TRBV6-1 | TRBD1 | TGTGCCAGTCAGGAGCAGGGGGGGACGTACGGCACTGAAGCTTTCTTT | CASQEQGGTYGTEAFF
TRBJ2-1 | NA | TRBV5-6 | NA | TGTGCCAGCAGCTTGAAACCAGATCGAGTCTACAATGAGCAGTTCTTC | CASSLKPDRVYNEQFF
TRBJ1-2 | NA | TRBV7-9 | TRBD1 | TGTGCCAGCAGCTCGACAGGGGGAAGGGATGGCTACACCTTC | CASSSTGGRDGYTF
TRBJ2-5 | once | TRBV29-1 | TRBD2 | TGCAGCGTTGGTTGGACTAGCTTTTTAGAGACCCAGTACTTC | CSVGWTSFLETQYF
TRBJ2-2 | NA | TRBV9 | TRBD1 | TGTGCCAGCAGCCCGCGACAGGGGGCTGCCGGGGAGCTGTTTTTT | CASSPRQGAAGELFF
TRBJ2-1 | NA | TRBV20-1 | NA | TGCAGTGCTAGAGACCTTCGGGACGTCTTCTACAATGAGCAGTTCTTC | CSARDLRDVFYNEQFF
TRBJ2-3 | NA | TRBV6-1 | TRBD2 | TGTGCCAGCAGTCCCCCTCCTTGGCTAGCGGGGTCGGTAGATACGCAGTATTTT | CASSPPPWLAGSVDTQYF
TRBJ1-1 | once | TRBV29-1 | NA | TGCAGCGTTGAAGGGCCGAGGGGGGGGGACACTGAAGCTTTCTTT | CSVEGPRGGDTEAFF
TRBJ2-1 | NA | TRBV29-1 | TRBD2 | TGCAGCGTTGTTAGCGGGAGGGTCCCTTTCTACAATGAGCAGTTCTTC | CSVVSGRVPFYNEQFF
TRBJ2-1 | NA | TRBV20-1 | NA | TGCAGCCGGAACCCTCTTAGAACGAGTAATGAGCAGTTCTTC | CSRNPLRTSNEQFF
TRBJ1-1 | NA | TRBV7-3 | NA | TGTGCCAGCAGCTCCGGGGGGACTGAAGCTTTCTTT | CASSSGGTEAFF
TRBJ2-5 | NA | TRBV13 | NA | TGTGCCAGCAGCGTCGGACAGCCGAGGGAGACCCAGTACTTC | CASSVGQPRETQYF
TRBJ2-1 | NA | TRBV14 | NA | TGTGCCAGCAGCCAAGATAGGCGCAAATACAATGAGCAGTTCTTC | CASSQDRRKYNEQFF
TRBJ2-5 | once | TRBV7-2 | NA | TGTGCCAGCAGCTTAGGCTCCGTGTACCAGCGCATGAAAGAGACCCAGTACTTC | CASSLGSVYQRMKETQYF
TRBJ2-5 | NA | TRBV3-1 | TRBD2 | TGTGCCAGCAGCCAAGTGGGGACTACCTTCCAAGAGACCCAGTACTTC | CASSQVGTTFQETQYF
TRBJ1-2 | NA | TRBV7-2 | NA | TGTGCCAGCAGCTTCGGACACTATGGCTACACCTTC | CASSFGHYGYTF
TRBJ1-4 | NA | TRBV27 | NA | TGTGCCAGCAGTGAGACAGTAGTTGCAACTAATGAAAAACTGTTTTTT | CASSETVVATNEKLFF
TRBJ2-3 | NA | TRBV7-9 | NA | TGTGCCAGCAGCTTACCCGGGGATACGCAGTATTTT | CASSLPGDTQYF
TRBJ2-3 | NA | TRBV3-1 | NA | TGTGCCAGCAGCCAAGATAGACAGTCCCCGGGTACGCAGTATTTT | CASSQDRQSPGTQYF
TRBJ2-7 | NA | TRBV4-1 | NA | TGCGCCAGCAGCCAAGTTGGAGGGCCCAACGAGCAGTACTTC | CASSQVGGPNEQYF
TRBJ2-5 | NA | TRBV9 | NA | TGTGCCAGCAGCGTAGGTTCGGCTCGCGCAGGTGGCCAGTACTTC | CASSVGSARAGGQYF
TRBJ2-1 | NA | TRBV20-1 | NA | TGCAGTGCTAGGCACTACAATGAGCAGTTCTTC | CSARHYNEQFF
TRBJ2-7 | NA | TRBV13 | NA | TGTGCCAGCAGCTCCCGGGACGGAGCCTACGAGCAGTACTTC | CASSSRDGAYEQYF
TRBJ1-2 | NA | TRBV6-6 | NA | TGTGCCAGCGTTACGGGGGCAGTCGGTTGGACCTTC | CASVTGAVGWTF
TRBJ1-5 | NA | TRBV14 | TRBD1 | TGTGCCAGCAGCCGGACAGGGAACAATCAGCCCCAGCATTTT | CASSRTGNNQPQHF
TRBJ2-5 | NA | TRBV5-6 | TRBD2 | TGTGCCAGCAGCTTTACGGGGGGAGGTGGAGAGACCCAGTACTTC | CASSFTGGGGETQYF
TRBJ1-1 | NA | TRBV3-1 | TRBD1 | TGTGCCAGCAGCCAAGGGACAGGGTTCACTGAAGCTTTCTTT | CASSQGTGFTEAFF
TRBJ2-1 | once | TRBV9 | TRBD1 | TGTGCCAGCAGCTACCCCCGGGACAGGGATTCAAATGAGCAGTTCTTC | CASSYPRDRDSNEQFF
TRBJ2-5 | once | TRBV28 | TRBD1 | TGTGCCAGCAGCTCAGTTCAAGGGGACAGTCGAGAGGAGCGGGAGACCCAGTACTTC | CASSSVQGDSREERETQYF
TRBJ2-2 | NA | TRBV20-1 | NA | TGCAGTGCTAGGGTCACCGGGGAGCTGTTTTTT | CSARVTGELFF
TRBJ1-4 | NA | TRBV20-1 | TRBD1 | TGCAGTGCCCGGACAGGGGTAGATAACGAAAAACTGTTTTTT | CSARTGVDNEKLFF
TRBJ1-2 | NA | TRBV5-4 | NA | TGTGCCAGCAGCTTGGCCGGGTCTGGCTATGGCTACACCTTC | CASSLAGSGYGYTF
TRBJ2-3 | NA | TRBV12-3/TRBV12-4 | NA | TGTGCCAGCACCTTAGTGGGGTCCGGTCGTACGCAGTATTTT | CASTLVGSGRTQYF